This entry lists 15 T cell receptor beta chains sequenced from one sample in a study of vaccination and CD4 T cells after COVID-19 (dated by TCRdb to the early 2020s). The treatment or condition label, read with the paper, signifies: roughly ten-day PBMC culture with coronavirus spike peptide pools or control peptides (ViraFEST assay). For these receptors, no antigen is known. Libraries were made using PCR. Sequenced using an Illumina iSeq 100. DNA from cultured CD4+ T cells underwent TCR sequencing with the Oncomine TCR Beta short-read assay at the Johns Hopkins FTIC core. TCRdb trimmed the raw reads at Q25, called clones with MiXCR and kept productive beta chains. For every CDR3 protein sequence, its rows merge into one entry that carries the most common genes and DNA. In this sample the table shows under 20,000 distinct CDR3 sequences, 46% of which occur a single time. The biggest ten clones account for about 3% of the sample.

Sequenced material: CD4+ T cells from blood, cultured in vitro, taken after SARS-CoV-2 vaccination. These receptors were taken from a human donor who had recovered from COVID-19.

The chain carries TRBV24-1 and TRBJ2-3; 9 nucleotides align to TRBD1. This CDR3 region has 16 residues. Germline assignment: CDR1 KGHDR and CDR2 SFDVKD. The V gene end was trimmed by 4 bases and the J gene end by 4 bases; junction bases not matched to a gene: 8. CDR3 amino acids: CATSDSGTGYSDTQYF. DNA of the CDR3: TGTGCCACCAGTGACTCCGGGACAGGGTATTCAGATACGCAGTATTTT.

This clonotype has only one observation. The V gene is TRBV5-6, the J gene TRBJ1-6; 7 bases are a match to TRBD1. Germline CDR1 and CDR2: SGHDT and YYEEEE. The CDR3 loop spans 15 amino acids. V lost 2 bases and J lost 5; bases outside the gene matches: 4. CDR3 amino acids: CASSFRDRDNSPLHF. CDR3 in DNA: TGTGCCAGCAGCTTCCGGGACAGAGATAATTCACCCCTCCACTTT.

Here the CDR3 DNA reads TGTGCCAGCAGCCCCGAGGCAGGCGAGCAGTACTTC. Its protein is CASSPEAGEQYF. J is TRBJ2-7 and V is TRBV11-3; D not resolved. The length of the CDR3 is 12 residues. Germline CDR1 reads SGHNT; CDR2 reads YENEEA. Between the trimmed V and J ends, which lost 5 bases and 6 bases, there was a span of 11 bases.

This chain uses TRBV20-1 with TRBJ2-5; 7 bases line up with TRBD1. CDR3 length: 15 residues. V was pared by 5 bases and J by 0 bases, with 9 bases of the junction left unmatched. Germline loops: CDR1 DFQATT, CDR2 SNEGSKA (reference sequence). CDR3 in amino acids: CSALLPGTDQETQYF. CDR3 nucleotides: TGCAGTGCTCTACTCCCTGGGACAGACCAAGAGACCCAGTACTTC.

This clonotype was found a few times. In nucleotides, the CDR3 is TGTGCCAGCAGTCCCGCAAACACGGCGCGTGGCTACACCTTC. Translated: CASSPANTARGYTF. This chain links TRBV6-1 with TRBJ1-2; the D is unclear. Trimming removed 5 bases from V and 7 bases from J, with 17 bases in between. The V gene's germline CDR1 is MNHNS and CDR2 SASEGT. This CDR3 region has 14 residues.

Only a few counts were recorded for this clonotype. The chain joins TRBV7-8 to TRBJ2-1; TRBD2 aligns across 8 bases. The CDR3 spans 15 residues. V shed 1 base, J shed 4 bases, and the junction held 3 bases outside the gene matches. Germline V gene sequence: CDR1 SGHVS, CDR2 FQNEAQ. This chain's CDR3 is CASSLGASGYNEQFF. The DNA of the CDR3 is TGTGCCAGCAGCTTAGGGGCTAGCGGGTACAATGAGCAGTTCTTC.

The CDR3 DNA is TGTGCCAGCAGCTTATTTGTGCCCCCGAACTATGAGCAGTTCTTC. This translates into CASSLFVPPNYEQFF. This chain uses TRBV7-8 with TRBJ2-1; D call uncertain. Germline-derived CDR1 and CDR2 are SGHVS and FQNEAQ. The germline V and J ends were trimmed by 2 bases and 8 bases, with 16 bases remaining between them. The CDR3 runs to 15 residues.

The rearrangement joins TRBV7-2 to TRBJ2-7; tentatively, D is TRBD1 or TRBD2 (5 bases each). V was shortened by 1 base and J by 0 bases, with 10 bases between the two germline ends. Germline loops: CDR1 SGHTA, CDR2 FQGNSA. CDR3 length: 15 residues. The DNA for the CDR3 is TGTGCCAGCAGCTTAGAGGGGACGAGCTCCTACGAGCAGTACTTC. Amino acids: CASSLEGTSSYEQYF.

The CDR3 here is CSARVGTSGRQETQYF. The CDR3 DNA is TGCAGTGCTAGAGTGGGGACTAGCGGGAGACAAGAGACCCAGTACTTC. The gene calls are TRBV20-1 and TRBJ2-5, with TRBD2 identical over 14 bases. This CDR3 has 16 residues. Germline loops: CDR1 DFQATT, CDR2 SNEGSKA (reference sequence). V shed 1 base and J 2 bases; nucleotides not matched to a gene: 3.

This chain uses TRBV6-1 with TRBJ2-5; TRBD1 agrees at 11 bases. V lost 9 bases to trimming and J lost 4 bases; unmatched junction nucleotides: 7. Germline values: CDR1 MNHNS, CDR2 SASEGT. The CDR3 has 14 residues. CDR3 bases: TGTGCCAGTAGGGACAGGGGGGGCGCAGAGACCCAGTACTTC. Translation gives CASRDRGGAETQYF.

This clonotype came up once. The chain combines TRBV27 with TRBJ2-1; 7 bases are a match to TRBD2. J was trimmed by 2 bases and V by 5 bases; bases with no gene match: 3. This CDR3 comprises 14 residues. Germline assignment: CDR1 MNHEY and CDR2 SMNVEV (reference sequence). The DNA of the CDR3 is TGTGCCAGCAGTCCCGGGACTACCTACAATGAGCAGTTCTTC. It is translated as CASSPGTTYNEQFF.

This sequence joins TRBV7-9 and TRBJ2-1, with D possibly matching TRBD2 (5 bases). CDR1 is SEHNR and CDR2 is FQNEAQ in the germline V gene (reference sequence). The CDR3 consists of 15 residues. With 0 bases removed from V and 2 bases from J, the gap between germline ends came to 8 bases. The CDR3 sequence: CASSLALATYNEQFF. DNA for the CDR3: TGTGCCAGCAGCTTAGCTCTAGCTACCTACAATGAGCAGTTCTTC.

The rearrangement joins TRBV6-4 to TRBJ2-2, with D perhaps TRBD1 (5 bases). Germline V gene sequence: CDR1 MRHNA, CDR2 SNTAGT. The length of the CDR3 is 17 residues. V was trimmed by 0 bases and J by 4 bases, leaving 15 bases between them. The CDR3 sequence is CASSDSIGLRGTGELFF. DNA for the CDR3: TGTGCCAGCAGTGACTCGATAGGCCTAAGGGGCACCGGGGAGCTGTTTTTT.

V and J are TRBV28 and TRBJ1-4; 8 bases agree with TRBD1. Germline loops: CDR1 MDHEN, CDR2 SYDVKM. This CDR3 is 14 amino acids long. V was clipped by 6 bases and J by 8 bases; unmatched bases: 8. The chain's CDR3 is CASSPPGGREKLFF. CDR3 bases: TGTGCCAGCAGCCCCCCAGGGGGCAGAGAAAAACTGTTTTTT.

The gene calls are TRBV4-1 and TRBJ2-1; 13 nucleotides line up with TRBD2. The CDR3 sequence is 18 residues long. The V gene's germline CDR1 is MGHRA and CDR2 YSYEKL. The V segment lost 3 bases and the J segment 10 bases; nucleotides outside the gene matches: 15. This CDR3 is CASSQAGTSGAVYGEQFF. Written as DNA, the CDR3 is TGCGCCAGCAGCCAGGCGGGGACTAGCGGGGCGGTATATGGCGAGCAGTTCTTC.